Listed below are T cell receptor beta chains from one sample, sequenced in a study of T cells in Graves' hyperthyroidism and ophthalmopathy. TCRdb analysed the multiplex PCR reads with MiXCR anew, one entry per CDR3 protein. The sample yields about 600,000 distinct CDR3 sequences, roughly 15% seen once. Sequenced sample: blood. These TCRs come from a woman aged 40 to 55 with Graves' ophthalmopathy. Both conserved end residues are part of each CDR3. The D gene is left open where the match is weak. Clone size is given for some rows only: seen once, a few or many times, or a class if the clone is expanded.

- | many | TRBJ1-1 | TRBV5-1 | CASRAPGLPTEAFF | TGCGCCAGCAGAGCCCCGGGTTTACCCACTGAAGCTTTCTTT
- | many | TRBJ1-2 | TRBV20-1 | CSARKHRDYGYTF | TGCAGTGCTAGAAAACACAGGGACTATGGCTACACCTTC
- | many | TRBJ2-1 | TRBV11-2 | CASSLVIQARNEQFF | TGTGCCAGCAGCTTAGTAATTCAGGCGAGGAATGAGCAGTTCTTC
- | once | TRBJ2-5 | TRBV6-2/TRBV6-3 | CASSYRAGETQYF | TGTGCCAGCAGTTACAGGGCGGGAGAGACCCAGTACTTC
- | - | TRBJ1-4 | TRBV20-1 | CSAGRGTNEKLFF | TGCAGTGCTGGCAGAGGGACTAATGAAAAACTGTTTTTT
- | - | TRBJ2-3 | TRBV19 | CASSMGQGTDTQYF | TGTGCCAGTAGTATGGGGCAGGGTACAGATACGCAGTATTTT
- | - | TRBJ1-1 | TRBV7-8 | CASSLSSTMNTEAFF | TGTGCCAGCAGCTTATCCAGCACTATGAACACTGAAGCTTTCTTT
- | few | TRBJ1-1 | TRBV5-8 | CASSFWGANTEAFF | TGTGCCAGCAGCTTTTGGGGGGCGAACACTGAAGCTTTCTTT
TRBD2 | - | TRBJ2-3 | TRBV7-6 | CASSLLAGTTSTDTQYF | TGTGCCAGCAGCTTATTGGCCGGGACTACCAGCACAGATACGCAGTATTTT
- | - | TRBJ1-4 | TRBV2 | CAGGQGRYPSGEKLFF | TGTGCCGGAGGGCAGGGGCGATACCCTTCTGGTGAAAAACTGTTTTTT
- | many | TRBJ1-6 | TRBV6-5 | CASSYSPVHNSPLHF | TGTGCCAGCAGTTACTCGCCGGTGCATAATTCACCCCTCCACTTT